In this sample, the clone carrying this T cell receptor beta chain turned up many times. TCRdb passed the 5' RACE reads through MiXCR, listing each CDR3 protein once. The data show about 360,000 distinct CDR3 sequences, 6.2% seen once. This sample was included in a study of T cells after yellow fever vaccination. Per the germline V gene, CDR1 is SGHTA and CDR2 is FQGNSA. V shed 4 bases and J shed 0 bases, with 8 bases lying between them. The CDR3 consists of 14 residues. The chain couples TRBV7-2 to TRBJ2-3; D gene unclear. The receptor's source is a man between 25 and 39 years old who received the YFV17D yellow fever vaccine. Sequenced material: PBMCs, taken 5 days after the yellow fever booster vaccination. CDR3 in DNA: TGTGCCAGCAGCTCCCGTCTTAGCACAGATACGCAGTATTTT. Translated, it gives CASSSRLSTDTQYF.